This T cell receptor beta chain emerged from a study of human thymus T cells. Trimming removed 2 bases at V and 1 base at J, with 9 bases between. Germline loops: CDR1 MNHEY, CDR2 SVGAGI. The CDR3 loop spans 14 amino acids. The repertoire was sequenced with immunoSEQ multiplex PCR; TCRdb's copy has only in-frame clones and lacks some. Of 65,000 to 90,000 clones in the sample, roughly 94% are singletons; the top ten hold about 0.03%. The source of the thymus tissue was resections taken during corrective heart surgery. Sequencing was performed on thymus tissue. The gene calls are TRBV6-5 and TRBJ2-7; no clear D. This receptor was obtained from a girl under three years old with a congenital heart defect but otherwise immunologically healthy. The CDR3 spells CASSYEAKSYEQYF. As DNA, the CDR3 is TGTGCCAGCAGTTACGAGGCAAAGTCCTACGAGCAGTACTTC.